The rows below give T cell receptor beta chains drawn from one sample of a study of human T cells and chemical hapten exposure. TCRdb reanalysed the RACE reads using MiXCR and keeps one entry per CDR3 protein. The repertoire holds about 360,000 distinct CDR3 sequences, with 5.5% to 8% as singletons. The input for sequencing was whole blood, taken in connection with sensitization to the hapten diphenylcyclopropenone (DPC). Receptors originate from a woman aged 18-29 years with alopecia areata. Some clones in this sample may be carry-over from other donors' samples. Both conserved end residues are part of each CDR3. The D gene is left open where the match is weak. Clone size is shown for a subset of rows, as once, few, many or a class of expanded clone.

clone size	V gene	J gene	D gene	CDR3 protein	CDR3 DNA
few	TRBV4-3	TRBJ1-1	NA	CASSQVMSVNTEAFF	TGCGCCAGCAGCCAAGTGATGTCGGTCAACACTGAAGCTTTCTTT
NA	TRBV28	TRBJ1-2	TRBD1	CASSDDRQGRYGYTF	TGTGCCAGCAGTGATGACCGACAGGGTCGCTATGGCTACACCTTC
few	TRBV4-2	TRBJ1-2	TRBD1	CASSQLTGQGGGYTF	TGTGCCAGCAGCCAATTAACAGGGCAGGGGGGAGGCTACACCTTC
many	TRBV10-3	TRBJ2-3	TRBD1	CAISGRQGSTDTQYF	TGTGCCATCAGTGGTCGACAGGGCTCAACAGATACGCAGTATTTT
NA	TRBV6-1	TRBJ2-7	NA	CASNRGVYEQYF	TGTGCCAGCAATAGGGGGGTCTACGAGCAGTACTTC
few	TRBV6-6	TRBJ2-1	TRBD2	CASGPAGINEQFF	TGTGCCAGCGGCCCAGCGGGGATTAATGAGCAGTTCTTC
NA	TRBV7-9	TRBJ1-5	NA	CASSLQGLNQPQHF	TGTGCCAGCAGCCTACAGGGCCTTAATCAGCCCCAGCATTTT
NA	TRBV27	TRBJ1-6	NA	CASSLKTASPLHF	TGTGCCAGCAGTTTAAAGACAGCTTCACCCCTCCACTTT
few	TRBV12-3/TRBV12-4	TRBJ1-1	NA	CASSLTGRTEAFF	TGTGCCAGCAGTCTTACAGGGCGCACTGAAGCTTTCTTT
few	TRBV4-2	TRBJ2-1	TRBD2	CASSQRVAGGAWQFF	TGTGCCAGCAGCCAGAGGGTAGCGGGGGGGGCTTGGCAGTTCTTC
NA	TRBV20-1	TRBJ1-1	NA	CSARQDTEAFF	TGCAGTGCTAGACAGGACACTGAAGCTTTCTTT
few	TRBV4-1	TRBJ2-2	NA	CASSQETLITGELFF	TGCGCCAGCAGCCAAGAAACCCTCATTACCGGGGAGCTGTTTTTT
NA	TRBV6-5	TRBJ2-7	TRBD1	CASSRPGQGHYEQYF	TGTGCCAGCAGCCGACCGGGACAGGGGCACTACGAGCAGTACTTC
many	TRBV18	TRBJ1-3	TRBD1	CASSTTQGAGNTIYF	TGTGCCAGCTCAACTACACAGGGGGCTGGAAACACCATATATTTT
many	TRBV6-5	TRBJ2-3	NA	CASSYATRTDTQYF	TGTGCCAGCAGTTACGCTACTAGAACAGATACGCAGTATTTT
once	TRBV18	TRBJ1-1	NA	CASSPGGGQNTEAFF	TGTGCCAGCTCACCAGGAGGGGGACAGAACACTGAAGCTTTCTTT
NA	TRBV20-1	TRBJ1-1	NA	CSARPDRTGSLWNTEAFF	TGCAGTGCTCGCCCGGATCGCACGGGATCTTTATGGAACACTGAAGCTTTCTTT
few	TRBV6-2/TRBV6-3	TRBJ2-1	NA	CASSTRGEQFF	TGTGCCAGCAGCACGAGGGGTGAGCAGTTCTTC
many	TRBV11-2	TRBJ1-1	NA	CASSRDTIRGYTEAFF	TGTGCCAGCAGCCGGGACACCATAAGGGGGTACACTGAAGCTTTCTTT
few	TRBV19	TRBJ1-5	NA	CASSMRLGGPQHF	TGTGCCAGTAGTATGCGTCTTGGGGGGCCCCAGCATTTT
many	TRBV21-1	TRBJ2-7	NA	CASSTRDRGSYEQYF	TGTGCCAGCAGCACCCGGGACAGGGGGTCCTACGAGCAGTACTTC
few	TRBV12-3/TRBV12-4	TRBJ1-2	TRBD1	CASRGTGEGYGYTF	TGTGCCAGCAGGGGGACAGGGGAAGGCTATGGCTACACCTTC